This T cell receptor (beta chain) was identified during a study of T-cell reconstitution after alpha-beta-depleted transplantation in children. Study findings and constraints: Several hundred expanded graft clones reportedly gave rise to the alpha-beta T cells present about two months after transplant. Where some patients showed high TCRbeta diversity at day 60, it came from recipient T cells and thymic progenitors that had survived. Diversity and T-cell counts at one year after transplant derived mostly from new T cells.

This clonotype has more than one count but fewer than ten. Antigen unknown. Unique molecular identifiers were incorporated when the TCRbeta library was constructed. TCRdb fed the PCR reads into MiXCR, producing one record per CDR3 protein. The table shows about 980,000 distinct CDR3 sequences, with roughly 29% occurring only once. V was pared by 3 bases and J by 4 bases, with 12 bases between. CDR1 and CDR2 from the germline V gene are SEHNR and FQNEAQ (reference sequence). CDR3 size: 15 residues. This material consisted of PBMCs, mostly from graft donor cells, taken 360 days after TCRalphabeta/CD19-depleted stem cell transplant. The clonotype was recovered from a boy younger than two who had a stem cell transplant for SCID, so the T cells may come from the graft donor. J is TRBJ2-2 and V is TRBV7-9; D remains ambiguous. CDR3 in DNA: TGTGCCAGCAGCTTTGAACAGCAATCCACCGGGGAGCTGTTTTTT. Translating it yields CASSFEQQSTGELFF.